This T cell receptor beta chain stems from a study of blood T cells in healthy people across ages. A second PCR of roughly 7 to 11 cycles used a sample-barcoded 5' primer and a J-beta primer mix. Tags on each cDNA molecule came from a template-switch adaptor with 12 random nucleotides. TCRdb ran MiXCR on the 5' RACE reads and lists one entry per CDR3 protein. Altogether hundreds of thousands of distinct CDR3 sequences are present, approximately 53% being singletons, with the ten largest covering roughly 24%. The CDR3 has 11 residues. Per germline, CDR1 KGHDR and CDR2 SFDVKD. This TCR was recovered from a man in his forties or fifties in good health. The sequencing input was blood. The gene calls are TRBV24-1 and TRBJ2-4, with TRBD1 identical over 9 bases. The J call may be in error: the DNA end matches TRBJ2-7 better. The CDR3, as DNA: TGTGCCACGGGACAGGGTAGCGAGCAGTACTTC. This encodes CATGQGSEQYF.